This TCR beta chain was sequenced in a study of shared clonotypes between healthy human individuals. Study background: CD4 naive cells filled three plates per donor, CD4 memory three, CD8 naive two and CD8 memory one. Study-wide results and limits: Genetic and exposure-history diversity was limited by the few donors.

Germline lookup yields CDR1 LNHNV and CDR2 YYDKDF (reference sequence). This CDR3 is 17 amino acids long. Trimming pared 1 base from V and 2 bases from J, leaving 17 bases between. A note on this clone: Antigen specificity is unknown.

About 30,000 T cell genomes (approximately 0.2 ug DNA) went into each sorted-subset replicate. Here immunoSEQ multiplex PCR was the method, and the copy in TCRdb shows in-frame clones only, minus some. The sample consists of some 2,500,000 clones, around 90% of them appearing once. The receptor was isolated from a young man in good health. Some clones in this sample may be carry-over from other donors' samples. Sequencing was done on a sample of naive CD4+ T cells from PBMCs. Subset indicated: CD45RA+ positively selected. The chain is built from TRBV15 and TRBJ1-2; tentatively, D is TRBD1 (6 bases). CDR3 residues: CATSRVFRGADNYGYTF. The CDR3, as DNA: TGTGCCACCAGCAGAGTATTTCGGGGGGCGGACAACTATGGCTACACCTTC.